The clone carrying this T cell receptor (beta chain) was detected only a few times. This sample was included in a study of blood T cells in healthy people across ages. The authors ran a second PCR of about 7 to 12 cycles using a sample-barcoded 5' primer and a J-beta primer mix. All cDNA molecules were each tagged by a template-switch adaptor with 12 random nucleotides. TCRdb reanalysed the 5' RACE reads using MiXCR and keeps one entry per CDR3 protein. There are over 600,000 distinct CDR3 sequences in the sample; 20% to 25% occur only once, and approximately 3.6% lies in the top ten. Germline V gives CDR1 SQVTM, CDR2 ANQGSEA. V dropped 5 bases and J dropped 2; count of bases not matched to a gene: 5. This CDR3 is 13 amino acids long.

The TCR originated in a man aged 65 to 85 in good health. The rearrangement joins TRBV29-1 to TRBJ2-7; 8 bases agree with TRBD2. Sample: blood. The chain's CDR3 is CSVREREPYEQYF. The CDR3 coding sequence is TGCAGCGTTAGAGAGCGGGAGCCCTACGAGCAGTACTTC.